These 29 T cell receptor beta chains were all obtained from the same sample, sequenced in a study of T cell repertoires in cytomegalovirus infection. TCRdb recomputed calls from the reads with MiXCR, one row per CDR3 protein. Of approximately 750,000 distinct CDR3 sequences listed, roughly 35% are singletons. The specimen sequenced was PBMCs. The receptors originated from a human donor in good health (CMV status not recorded). Some clones in this sample may be carry-over from other donors' samples.

In this sample, this clonotype turned up a few times. The gene calls are TRBV7-9 and TRBJ2-1; D is unclear. The germline V gene encodes CDR1 SEHNR and CDR2 FQNEAQ (reference sequence). The CDR3 spans 16 residues. The V end was cut by 4 bases, the J end by 0 bases, with 13 bases between. The CDR3 coding sequence is TGTGCCAGCAGCTCCGAGGTTCGGAGCTCCTACAATGAGCAGTTCTTC. It codes for CASSSEVRSSYNEQFF.

This clonotype showed up many times. The rearrangement links TRBV7-2 to TRBJ2-2; TRBD2 aligns across 12 bases. The CDR3 sequence is 16 residues long. Trimming at V came to 1 base and at J to 4 bases, leaving 1 base not matched to a gene. Germline V gene lookup returns CDR1 SGHTA and CDR2 FQGNSA. The CDR3 DNA sequence: TGTGCCAGCAGCTTAGTGACTAGCGGGAGCACCGGGGAGCTGTTTTTT. Translation: CASSLVTSGSTGELFF.

In its sample, this clonotype was seen many times. V gene TRBV12-3 or TRBV12-4 combines with J gene TRBJ1-1; D not certain. With 8 bases removed from V and 4 bases from J, the gap between germline ends came to 11 bases. CDR3 length equals 12 residues. CDR3 region: CASSPKGTEAFF. CDR3 sequence (DNA): TGTGCCAGCTCACCTAAGGGCACTGAAGCTTTCTTT.

A few counts support this clonotype. This chain connects TRBV7-6 to TRBJ1-1; TRBD1 might be the D (5 bases). Between the trimmed V and J ends, which lost 1 base and 5 bases, there was a span of 14 bases. This CDR3 comprises 15 residues. CDR1 is SGHVS and CDR2 is FNYEAQ in the germline V gene. CDR3: CASSLEIGEGTEAFF. The CDR3 nucleotides read TGTGCCAGCAGCTTAGAAATAGGGGAAGGGACTGAAGCTTTCTTT. Full variable domain (rest looked up from reference TRBV7-6 and TRBJ1-1): GAGVSQSPRYKVTKRGQDVALRCDPISGHVSLYWYRQALGQGPEFLTYFNYEAQQDKSGLPNDRFSAERPEGSISTLTIQRTEQRDSAMYRCASSLEIGEGTEAFFGQGTRLTVV.

The chain has TRBV19 and TRBJ2-2; 7 bases are a match to TRBD2. Trimming cost V 7 bases and J 8 bases; bases outside gene matches: 13. This CDR3 contains 15 residues. The germline V gene has CDR1 LNHDA and CDR2 SQIVND (reference sequence). The CDR3 DNA reads TGTGCCAGTATAAGGTTGAGTGCGGGAGAAGGGGAGCTGTTTTTT. The encoded protein is CASIRLSAGEGELFF.

This clonotype has a handful of counts. This chain links TRBV6-5 with TRBJ1-1; 7 nucleotides agree with TRBD1. Germline CDR1 and CDR2: MNHEY and SVGAGI. V was clipped by 5 bases and J by 5 bases; unmatched bases: 17. This CDR3 has 17 amino acids. The CDR3 sequence: CASSTRRLTGVGTEAFF. The CDR3, as DNA: TGTGCCAGCAGTACCCGGCGCCTTACAGGGGTCGGGACTGAAGCTTTCTTT.

The gene calls are TRBV12-3 or TRBV12-4 and TRBJ1-5; D unclear. The CDR3 length is 13 residues. Trimming stripped 8 bases from V and 6 bases from J, with 14 bases between. CDR3 sequence (DNA): TGTGCCAGCTGTTACAGAGGAGGTCAGCCCCAGCATTTT. This encodes CASCYRGGQPQHF.

This clonotype was detected only a few times. The genes are TRBV18 and TRBJ1-3, with TRBD1 matching over 8 bases. Losses at the gene ends were 3 bases for V and 3 bases for J; bases not matched to a gene: 10. The CDR3 is made up of 17 amino acids. Per germline, CDR1 KGHSH and CDR2 LQKENI. CDR3 residues: CASSPGRQGNRGNTIYF. DNA for the CDR3: TGTGCCAGCTCACCGGGCAGACAGGGGAACCGTGGAAACACCATATATTTT.

The chain couples TRBV20-1 to TRBJ1-6; TRBD1 agrees at 7 bases. With V trimmed by 7 bases and J by 10 bases, 10 bases remained unmatched. The germline V gene has CDR1 DFQATT and CDR2 SNEGSKA (reference sequence). This CDR3 is built from 13 residues. The CDR3 here is CSVPTGIGSPLHF. Here the CDR3 DNA reads TGCAGTGTCCCGACAGGGATTGGGTCACCCCTCCACTTT.

The chain combines TRBV3-1 with TRBJ1-5; 10 bases are shared with TRBD1. J lost 4 bases, V lost 1 base, and 10 bases had no gene match. This CDR3 region has 18 residues. Germline lookup yields CDR1 LGHDT and CDR2 YNNKEL (reference sequence). CDR3 protein: CASSQVAGTGDHNQPQHF. The CDR3 region has the DNA TGTGCCAGCAGCCAAGTGGCCGGGACAGGGGACCATAATCAGCCCCAGCATTTT.

This clonotype was seen only a few times. The chain is built from TRBV7-6 and TRBJ2-2; D possibly corresponds to TRBD1 (5 bases). Germline CDR1 SGHVS, CDR2 FNYEAQ. The CDR3 loop spans 13 amino acids. With 7 bases removed from V and 3 bases from J, the gap between germline ends came to 9 bases. CDR3: CASKGQHTGELFF. CDR3 coding DNA: TGTGCCAGCAAGGGGCAGCACACCGGGGAGCTGTTTTTT.

The gene calls are TRBV10-3 and TRBJ2-6; tentatively, D is TRBD1 or TRBD2 (5 bases each). CDR3 length: 17 amino acids. Germline V gives CDR1 ENHRY, CDR2 SYGVKD. V lost 0 bases to trimming and J lost 0 bases, with 9 bases between them. CDR3 residues: CAISESRGTSGANVLTF. In nucleotides, the CDR3 is TGTGCCATCAGTGAGTCGAGGGGAACCTCTGGGGCCAACGTCCTGACTTTC.

V and J are TRBV5-6 and TRBJ2-7, with TRBD1 identical over 7 bases. With V trimmed by 4 bases and J by 7 bases, 14 bases remained unmatched. Germline values: CDR1 SGHDT, CDR2 YYEEEE. This CDR3 is 15 amino acids long. The CDR3 bases are TGTGCCAGCAGCACACCTCGGGAACAGGGGCCAGAGCAGTACTTC. Amino acids: CASSTPREQGPEQYF.

This clonotype has at least ten counts. In DNA, the CDR3 is TGTGCCAGCAGCCCGACAGATAGCAATCAGCCCCAGCATTTT. It specifies CASSPTDSNQPQHF. The chain is built from TRBV12-3 or TRBV12-4 and TRBJ1-5; the D gene is possibly TRBD1 (5 bases). The CDR3 spans 14 residues. Between the trimmed V and J ends, which lost 6 bases and 0 bases, there was a span of 9 bases.

This clonotype was seen a few times. V usage is TRBV19 and J usage is TRBJ1-1, with TRBD1 as a possible D gene (5 bases). The CDR3 length is 13 residues. Germline V lookup: CDR1 LNHDA, CDR2 SQIVND (reference sequence). The germline V and J ends were trimmed by 7 bases and 5 bases, with 14 bases remaining between them. CDR3 DNA: TGTGCCAGTATAGCAGGGTCAAGAACTGAAGCTTTCTTT. It codes for CASIAGSRTEAFF.

The V call is TRBV29-1, the J call TRBJ1-2; D gene unclear. The V gene lost 6 bases and the J gene lost 2 bases, with 10 bases spanning the gap. The CDR3 has 12 residues. Germline assignment: CDR1 SQVTM and CDR2 ANQGSEA. CDR3 residues: CSVTGRNYGYTF. The CDR3 DNA follows: TGCAGCGTGACGGGGAGGAACTATGGCTACACCTTC.

V and J are TRBV27 and TRBJ1-2, with TRBD1 identical over 8 bases. CDR3 length: 12 residues. Germline values: CDR1 MNHEY, CDR2 SMNVEV (reference sequence). The ends lost 7 bases at V and 6 bases at J; junction bases unmatched: 4. The CDR3 DNA is TGTGCCAGCACAGGGGGCAGGGATGGCTACACCTTC. Translating it yields CASTGGRDGYTF.

The rearrangement links TRBV6-1 to TRBJ2-3; possible D gene TRBD1, 6 bases. CDR1 is MNHNS, CDR2 SASEGT, per germline. V was trimmed by 7 bases and J by 3 bases, leaving 17 bases between them. This CDR3 comprises 15 residues. Here the CDR3 reads CASNKQGPGTDTQYF. The CDR3 nucleotides read TGTGCCAGCAACAAACAGGGCCCGGGGACAGATACGCAGTATTTT.

The J gene is TRBJ1-1, the V gene TRBV7-9; 10 nucleotides line up with TRBD1. In germline, CDR1 is SEHNR, CDR2 FQNEAQ (reference sequence). CDR3 size: 13 residues. With 1 base clipped from V and 10 bases from J, the junction kept 3 bases outside the gene matches. The CDR3 nucleotides read TGTGCCAGCAGCTTAGAGGGACAGGGGTTAGCTTTCTTT. Translation: CASSLEGQGLAFF.

The J gene is TRBJ2-2, the V gene TRBV7-2; D possibly matches TRBD1 or TRBD2 (7 bases each). Germline CDR1 reads SGHTA; CDR2 reads FQGNSA. The ends were cut back, 4 bases at V and 1 base at J, with 19 bases in the middle. This CDR3 comprises 18 residues. CDR3 coding DNA: TGTGCCAGCAGCTCCAGGGGGGGACTCGGCGGGAACACCGGGGAGCTGTTTTTT. Translated, it gives CASSSRGGLGGNTGELFF.

The chain couples TRBV12-3 or TRBV12-4 to TRBJ2-5, with 8 bases aligning to TRBD1. J gave up 0 bases and V 4 bases, and 7 bases lay outside the gene matches. This CDR3 region has 16 residues. Here the CDR3 DNA reads TGTGCCAGCAGTTCCCCCGGGACAGGAAACCAAGAGACCCAGTACTTC. Protein: CASSSPGTGNQETQYF.

V gene TRBV28 combines with J gene TRBJ1-5; the D is unclear. Trimming took 3 bases from V and 1 from J, leaving 10 bases between them. CDR1 MDHEN and CDR2 SYDVKM come from the germline V gene. The CDR3 spans 15 residues. Here the CDR3 DNA reads TGTGCCAGCAGTTTTTCCGCCGCAAGCAATCAGCCCCAGCATTTT. It encodes CASSFSAASNQPQHF.

In this sample, this clonotype turned up a few times. The chain uses TRBV11-1 and TRBJ2-3; D might be TRBD2 (5 bases). CDR1 SGHAT and CDR2 FQDESV come from the germline V gene (reference sequence). The CDR3 covers 16 residues. Trimming shortened V by 1 base and J by 2 bases, and 13 bases separated the two germline ends. Written as DNA, the CDR3 is TGTGCCAGCAGCTTAGGAACTCTGGAGGTCACAGATACGCAGTATTTT. Encoded protein: CASSLGTLEVTDTQYF. Full variable domain (rest looked up from reference TRBV11-1 and TRBJ2-3): EAEVAQSPRYKITEKSQAVAFWCDPISGHATLYWYRQILGQGPELLVQFQDESVVDDSQLPKDRFSAERLKGVDSTLKIQPAELGDSAMYLCASSLGTLEVTDTQYFGPGTRLTVL.

The sample holds a few counts of this clonotype. CDR3 sequence (DNA): TGCGCCAGCAGCCAAGAGGGACTAGTCTACGAGCAGTACTTC. Its protein product is CASSQEGLVYEQYF. V is TRBV4-1 and J is TRBJ2-7; TRBD2 aligns across 8 bases. After removal of 0 bases from V and 3 bases from J, the junction contained 1 base not matched to a gene. The CDR3 sequence is 14 residues long. Germline assignment: CDR1 MGHRA and CDR2 YSYEKL.

This clonotype was counted a few times. The rearrangement uses TRBV27 and TRBJ2-6; 9 bases line up with TRBD2. Germline values: CDR1 MNHEY, CDR2 SMNVEV (reference sequence). This CDR3 spans 18 amino acids. J lost 0 bases, V lost 2 bases, and 5 bases had no gene match. The CDR3 loop reads CASSLRYSGSSGANVLTF. In nucleotides, the CDR3 is TGTGCCAGCAGTTTACGATATAGCGGGAGCTCTGGGGCCAACGTCCTGACTTTC.

Many counts were recorded for this clonotype. The chain joins TRBV7-9 to TRBJ1-1; D is ambiguous. CDR1 is SEHNR, CDR2 FQNEAQ, per germline (reference sequence). Trimming left V 3 bases short and J 6 bases short, with 5 bases between. The length of the CDR3 is 11 residues. The DNA of the CDR3 is TGTGCCAGCAGCTTCGGGTCTGAAGCTTTCTTT. Its translation is CASSFGSEAFF.

The genes are TRBV7-9 and TRBJ1-6, with D perhaps TRBD1 (5 bases). Germline CDR1 SEHNR, CDR2 FQNEAQ (reference sequence). V lost 5 bases, J lost 6 bases, and 17 bases lay in between. The CDR3 extends over 16 amino acids. Here the CDR3 DNA reads TGTGCCAGCAGCCATACCGGGGCCGGACCTAATTCACCCCTCCACTTT. Translated: CASSHTGAGPNSPLHF.

The chain links TRBV7-9 to TRBJ2-7; either TRBD1 or TRBD2 may fit D (7 bases each). The CDR3 consists of 16 residues. Between the trimmed V and J ends, which lost 5 bases and 1 base, there was a span of 18 bases. Germline assignment: CDR1 SEHNR and CDR2 FQNEAQ (reference sequence). CDR3 amino acids: CASSPRGGRSSYEQYF. CDR3 in DNA: TGTGCCAGCAGCCCCAGGGGGGGTCGGTCATCCTACGAGCAGTACTTC.

Turning to this clonotype: Germline is not matched at one junction end, which may reflect a read error. The chain has TRBV4-1 and TRBJ2-1; D gene unclear. The CDR3 has 13 residues. CDR1 and CDR2 from the germline V gene are MGHRA and YSYEKL. The CDR3 is CASRPTGDNEQFF. The CDR3 region has the DNA TGTGCCAGCAGGCCGACCGGCGACAATGAGCAGTTCTTC.